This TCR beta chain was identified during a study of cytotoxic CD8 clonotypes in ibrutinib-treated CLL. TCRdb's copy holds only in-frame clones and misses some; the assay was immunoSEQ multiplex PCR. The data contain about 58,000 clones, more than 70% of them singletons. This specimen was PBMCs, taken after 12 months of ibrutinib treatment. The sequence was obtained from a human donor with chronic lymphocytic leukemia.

CDR3 DNA: TGTGCCAGCCCGCCGGAGCGGGAGACGTCAGATACGCAGTATTTT. Translation gives CASPPERETSDTQYF. V gene TRBV6-5 combines with J gene TRBJ2-3, with TRBD2 matching 8 bases. This CDR3 region has 15 residues. Germline V gives CDR1 MNHEY, CDR2 SVGAGI. The trim removed 8 bases at V and 4 bases at J, leaving 11 bases unmatched.